These 17 T cell receptor beta chains originate from one sample sequenced in a study of T cell repertoires in cytomegalovirus infection. One entry per CDR3 protein, called by TCRdb with MiXCR from the reads. The sample has roughly 500,000 distinct CDR3 sequences, 10% to 12% seen once; the top ten hold roughly a tenth. Sequenced sample: PBMCs. All receptors derive from a human donor in good health (CMV status not recorded). Some clones in this sample may be carry-over from other donors' samples.

The genes are TRBV7-9 and TRBJ2-1; D ambiguous. The CDR3 is 9 residues long. The germline V gene encodes CDR1 SEHNR and CDR2 FQNEAQ (reference sequence). The ends were cut back, 8 bases at V and 10 bases at J, with 6 bases in the middle. CDR3 nucleotides: TGTGCCAGCGGGATAGAGCAGTTCTTC. Translation gives CASGIEQFF.

In its sample, this clonotype was seen many times. This sequence joins TRBV18 and TRBJ1-1; D is undetermined. CDR3 length equals 14 residues. Trimming took off 2 bases at V and 1 base at J, with 8 bases between the two ends. Germline V lookup: CDR1 KGHSH, CDR2 LQKENI. CDR3 loop: CASSPAEANTEAFF. In DNA form, the CDR3 reads TGTGCCAGCTCACCAGCGGAGGCGAACACTGAAGCTTTCTTT.

This clonotype has at least ten counts. V gene TRBV29-1 combines with J gene TRBJ2-2; TRBD1 is a possible D gene (6 bases). There are 12 residues in the CDR3. Per germline, CDR1 SQVTM and CDR2 ANQGSEA. With 6 bases removed from V and 7 bases from J, the gap between germline ends came to 12 bases. The CDR3 DNA reads as TGCAGCGTGTCAGGGGCTGGCGGGGAGCTGTTTTTT. Translation gives CSVSGAGGELFF.

J is TRBJ1-2 and V is TRBV11-3; D is unclear. The V gene lost 9 bases and the J gene lost 4 bases, with 12 bases spanning the gap. CDR3 length: 12 residues. The germline V gene encodes CDR1 SGHNT and CDR2 YENEEA. As DNA, the CDR3 is TGTGCCAGAGGACGTAAGTCCTATGGCTACACCTTC. Residues: CARGRKSYGYTF.

This clonotype was counted ten times or more. This rearrangement joins TRBV6-2 or TRBV6-3 to TRBJ2-7; D is unresolved. The CDR3 contains 15 residues. From germline, CDR1 is MNHEY and CDR2 SVGEGT. Trimming pared 6 bases from V and 1 base from J, leaving 16 bases between. The CDR3 DNA follows: TGTGCCAGCAGCTCCCAATCCAAGGGATCCTACGAGCAGTACTTC. Translated, it gives CASSSQSKGSYEQYF.

This clonotype was counted many times. The chain carries TRBV12-3 or TRBV12-4 and TRBJ2-1, with D possibly being TRBD1 (5 bases). V lost 2 bases to trimming and J lost 1 base, with 9 bases between them. The CDR3 is 15 residues long. The DNA of the CDR3 is TGTGCCAGCAGTTTACGGCAGGGTTCCTACAATGAGCAGTTCTTC. Its translation: CASSLRQGSYNEQFF.

The chain joins TRBV12-3 or TRBV12-4 to TRBJ2-1; 9 nucleotides align to TRBD1. The CDR3 is made up of 15 amino acids. Trimming took 6 bases from V and 3 from J; bases not matched to a gene: 6. CDR3 DNA: TGTGCCAGCAGGTCCGGGACAGGGAACTACAATGAGCAGTTCTTC. Its protein product is CASRSGTGNYNEQFF.

This clonotype was seen repeatedly, ten times or more. The chain has TRBV28 and TRBJ2-3; tentative D call: TRBD1 (5 bases). Trimming left V 5 bases short and J 1 base short, with 10 bases between. CDR1 MDHEN and CDR2 SYDVKM come from the germline V gene. The CDR3 sequence is 14 residues long. CDR3 DNA: TGTGCCAGCAGTGGGGCATTTCGCACAGATACGCAGTATTTT. It translates to CASSGAFRTDTQYF.

This clonotype was recorded at least ten times. The chain has TRBV28 and TRBJ2-1; 8 bases align to TRBD2. V gave up 8 bases and J gave up 0 bases; unmatched junction bases: 9. The CDR3 runs to 16 residues. Germline CDR1 MDHEN, CDR2 SYDVKM. The CDR3 sequence is CASPPGGVGSYNEQFF. In nucleotides, the CDR3 is TGTGCCAGCCCCCCCGGGGGGGTAGGCTCCTACAATGAGCAGTTCTTC.

The sample holds many counts of this clonotype. The chain uses TRBV7-9 and TRBJ2-7; tentatively, D is TRBD2 (5 bases). Looked up from germline, CDR1 is SEHNR and CDR2 is FQNEAQ (reference sequence). The CDR3 has 13 residues. V lost 4 bases and J 3 bases, leaving 10 bases between the germline ends. CDR3 nucleotide sequence: TGTGCCAGCAGCTCCTCCGGGGTCTACGAGCAGTACTTC. Its translation: CASSSSGVYEQYF.

In this sample, this clonotype turned up a few times. The genes are TRBV25-1 and TRBJ2-7, with D hard to call. The CDR3 has 14 amino acids. Germline CDR1 reads MGHDK; CDR2 reads SYGVNS. The V end lost 6 bases, the J end lost 3 bases, and 15 bases lay between the germline ends. The CDR3 loop is CASSPETFGYEQYF. For the CDR3, the DNA is TGTGCCAGCAGCCCGGAGACTTTTGGCTACGAGCAGTACTTC.

This clonotype was recorded at least ten times. V gene TRBV2 combines with J gene TRBJ2-5; unclear D gene. Trimming removed 1 base at V and 5 bases at J, with 5 bases between. Germline V lookup: CDR1 SNHLY, CDR2 FYNNEI. CDR3 length equals 12 residues. CDR3 sequence: CASSEVWETQYF. CDR3 sequence (DNA): TGTGCCAGCAGTGAAGTTTGGGAGACCCAGTACTTC.

This clonotype has ten or more counts. This chain links TRBV12-3 or TRBV12-4 with TRBJ1-5, with D tentatively TRBD1 (6 bases). V shed 7 bases and J shed 4 bases, with 17 bases lying between them. This CDR3 spans 15 amino acids. The CDR3 coding sequence is TGTGCCAGCAACGCCCAGGGGTTTCCAAATCAGCCCCAGCATTTT. Translated, it gives CASNAQGFPNQPQHF.

This clonotype was detected many times. This chain uses TRBV19 with TRBJ2-3, with unresolved D. The CDR3 is 13 amino acids. V gave up 1 base and J gave up 5 bases, with 7 bases separating them. Germline V lookup: CDR1 LNHDA, CDR2 SQIVND (reference sequence). The CDR3 protein is CASSIVVRDTQYF. The CDR3 DNA follows: TGTGCCAGTAGTATAGTAGTGAGAGATACGCAGTATTTT.

Of note for this clonotype: One base away lies a much larger clone, so this may be a sequencing read error. The chain combines TRBV9 with TRBJ1-1; 8 bases align to TRBD1. After removal of 4 bases from V and 6 bases from J, the junction contained 11 bases not matched to a gene. The CDR3 extends over 15 amino acids. CDR1 and CDR2 (germline): SGDLS, YYNGEE. The CDR3 loop reads CASSIFPTGESEAFF. The CDR3 DNA reads TGTGCCAGCAGCATATTTCCGACAGGGGAATCTGAAGCTTTCTTT.

The chain carries TRBV3-1 and TRBJ2-4, with D possibly TRBD1 on 6 matching bases. V dropped 0 bases and J dropped 4 bases, with 22 bases sitting between them. This CDR3 region has 19 residues. CDR1 is LGHDT, CDR2 YNNKEL, per germline (reference sequence). Here the CDR3 reads CASSQDGGSRMSRKNIQYF. The CDR3 DNA reads TGTGCCAGCAGCCAAGATGGGGGCAGTAGAATGTCCCGAAAAAACATTCAGTACTTC.

In its sample, this clonotype was seen a few times. The V and J genes are TRBV4-2 and TRBJ1-1, with D tentatively TRBD1 (5 bases). The CDR3 totals 15 residues. Deletions cut 0 bases from V and 4 bases from J, with 12 bases between. CDR1 LGHNA and CDR2 YNFKEQ come from the germline V gene. CDR3 nucleotide sequence: TGTGCCAGCAGCCAAGATGGGGGGAGGACCACTGAAGCTTTCTTT. Translation: CASSQDGGRTTEAFF.